This TCR beta chain was found in a study of blood T cell repertoires in COVID-19. Study summary: Acute-phase and convalescent COVID-19 samples originated in the United States, Italy and Spain. The cDNA or gDNA used as material had been derived from T cells, B-cell-depleted T cells, or PBMCs.

Original processing methods: Quantification of nucleated cells was approximated via reference gene primer amplification. The data were produced by immunoSEQ multiplex PCR, yet TCRdb's version contains in-frame clones alone and is incomplete. The DNA gave D and trimming, while V, J and clone size come from that table. The sample lists 94,000 or so clones; roughly 88% were seen once. The CDR3 extends over 15 amino acids. Germline V gene sequence: CDR1 SGHTA, CDR2 FQGTGA. Trimming at V came to 5 bases and at J to 3 bases, leaving 8 bases not matched to a gene. The receptor's source is a man in his sixties with acute or convalescent COVID-19. Sample: peripheral blood. The chain recombines TRBV7-3 with TRBJ2-3, with 7 bases identical to TRBD1. The CDR3 DNA follows: TGTGCCAGCAGCCCACAGGGGTTGTCGACAGATACGCAGTATTTT. It is translated as CASSPQGLSTDTQYF.